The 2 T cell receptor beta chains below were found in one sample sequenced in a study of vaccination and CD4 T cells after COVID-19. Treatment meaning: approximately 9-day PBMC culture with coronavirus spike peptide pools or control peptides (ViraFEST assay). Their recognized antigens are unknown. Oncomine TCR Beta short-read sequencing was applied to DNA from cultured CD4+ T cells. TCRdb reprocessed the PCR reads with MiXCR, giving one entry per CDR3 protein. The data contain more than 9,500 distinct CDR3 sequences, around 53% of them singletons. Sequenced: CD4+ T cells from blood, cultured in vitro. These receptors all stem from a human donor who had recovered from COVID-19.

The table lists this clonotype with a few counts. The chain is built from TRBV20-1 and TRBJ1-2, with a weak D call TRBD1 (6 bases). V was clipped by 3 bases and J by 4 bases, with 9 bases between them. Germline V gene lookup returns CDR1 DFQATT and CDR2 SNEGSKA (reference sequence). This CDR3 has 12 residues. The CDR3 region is CSARDSSYGYTF. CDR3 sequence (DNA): TGCAGTGCTAGGGACAGTAGCTATGGCTACACCTTC.

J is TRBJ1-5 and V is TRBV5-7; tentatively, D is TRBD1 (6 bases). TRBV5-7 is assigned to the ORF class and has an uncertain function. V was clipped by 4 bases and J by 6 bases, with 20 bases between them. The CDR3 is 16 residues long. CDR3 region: CASSPGHPDIFQPQHF. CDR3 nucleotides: TGTGCCAGCAGCCCGGGACACCCAGATATCTTTCAGCCCCAGCATTTT.